This T cell receptor beta chain was sequenced in a study of PD-1 blockade in classical Hodgkin lymphoma. As for this clone: What it binds is unknown.

This CDR3 is 16 amino acids long. Per germline, CDR1 LGHNA and CDR2 YNFKEQ. Trimming took off 1 base at V and 0 bases at J, with 11 bases between the two ends. Whole-study findings and limits: Nothing has yet pinned down what causes the repertoire differences, possibly disease activity or prior therapy. There was a significant rise in CD4+ TCR diversity by C4D1, with no such rise for CD8+. Reported findings placed baseline TCR diversity lower in newly diagnosed patients (compared with healthy donors).

Time point reported: cycle 4 day 1 (C4D1), after more than 5 weeks of nivolumab. No patient escaped relapse after autologous stem cell transplantation, and brentuximab vedotin exposure varied. TCRdb's copy holds only in-frame clones and misses some; the assay was immunoSEQ multiplex PCR. The sample carries some 86,000 clones, about nine tenths recorded once. The receptor comes from a human donor with classical Hodgkin lymphoma. This chain uses TRBV4-2 with TRBJ2-3; perhaps D is TRBD1 or TRBD2 (6 bases each). The sequencing used peripheral blood mononuclear cells (PBMCs), collected before the fourth cycle of nivolumab. The CDR3 DNA is TGTGCCAGCAGCCAAGTTTGGGGGGCTAGCACAGATACGCAGTATTTT. This gives the protein CASSQVWGASTDTQYF.